Presented here are 23 T cell receptor beta chains from one specimen sequenced in a study of cytotoxic CD8 clonotypes in ibrutinib-treated CLL. Sequenced by immunoSEQ multiplex PCR; TCRdb stores in-frame clones only, minus some. The repertoire has 160,000 or so clones, more than 80% of them found once; the top ten carry about 4.5%. Source: PBMCs, taken after 24 months of ibrutinib treatment. The origin of the receptors is a human donor with chronic lymphocytic leukemia.

As regards this clone: Germline is not matched at one junction end, which may reflect a read error. The chain is built from TRBV18 and TRBJ2-2; D is unresolved. Germline assignment: CDR1 KGHSH and CDR2 LQKENI. This CDR3 comprises 15 residues. CDR3 region: CASSPPWQRTGELFF. In DNA, the CDR3 is TGTGCCAGTTCACCACCCTGGCAGAGGACCGGGGAGCTGTTTTTT.

This clone was recorded once. This chain uses TRBV15 with TRBJ2-5; 10 bases are shared with TRBD1. Germline-derived CDR1 and CDR2 are LNHNV and YYDKDF (reference sequence). This CDR3 contains 16 residues. The ends lost 1 base at V and 0 bases at J; junction bases unmatched: 2. The CDR3 here is CATSRAGTGDQETQYF. DNA of the CDR3: TGTGCCACCAGCAGAGCCGGGACAGGGGACCAAGAGACCCAGTACTTC.

This clone has a single count. V and J are TRBV9 and TRBJ2-7, with 9 bases aligning to TRBD1. Losses at the gene ends were 4 bases for V and 2 bases for J; bases not matched to a gene: 22. From germline, CDR1 is SGDLS and CDR2 YYNGEE. The length of the CDR3 is 20 residues. The CDR3 sequence: CASSHTIQGANSQTTYEQYF. CDR3 DNA: TGTGCCAGCAGCCATACTATACAGGGGGCTAATTCTCAAACCACCTACGAGCAGTACTTC.

The chain uses TRBV7-8 and TRBJ1-2, with 8 bases aligning to TRBD1. The CDR3 runs 15 residues. The V and J ends lost 4 bases and 1 base, in that order; junction bases with no gene match: 5. Germline CDR1 is SGHVS and CDR2 is FQNEAQ. The CDR3 DNA is TGTGCCAGCAGCTCAAGGACAGGGCGTAACTATGGCTACACCTTC. Its protein product is CASSSRTGRNYGYTF.

In this sample, this clone turned up once. This chain uses TRBV6-6 with TRBJ1-1, with TRBD1 as a possible D gene (6 bases). The germline V and J ends were trimmed by 5 bases and 2 bases, with 12 bases remaining between them. The germline gives CDR1 MNHNY, CDR2 SVGAGI (reference sequence). The CDR3 length is 14 residues. The CDR3 protein is CASSGRTVNTEAFF. The CDR3 DNA reads as TGTGCCAGCAGTGGAAGGACAGTTAACACTGAAGCTTTCTTT.

Only a few counts were recorded for this clone. The rearrangement joins TRBV2 to TRBJ1-5; 7 nucleotides match TRBD1. Germline V gene sequence: CDR1 SNHLY, CDR2 FYNNEI. This CDR3 has 14 residues. The V gene end was trimmed by 7 bases and the J gene end by 2 bases; junction bases not matched to a gene: 5. CDR3 in amino acids: CASTDREGNQPQHF. The CDR3 region has the DNA TGTGCCAGCACCGACAGGGAAGGCAATCAGCCCCAGCATTTT.

The chain joins TRBV2 to TRBJ1-1, with D possibly matching TRBD1 (5 bases). V lost 6 bases and J lost 1, with 9 bases in between. The CDR3 is 13 amino acids. The germline V gene has CDR1 SNHLY and CDR2 FYNNEI. CDR3 nucleotides: TGTGCCAGCAGGAAAGACAGGAACACTGAAGCTTTCTTT. It codes for CASRKDRNTEAFF. The variable domain in full, completed from reference TRBV2 and TRBJ1-1, reads EPEVTQTPSHQVTQMGQEVILRCVPISNHLYFYWYRQILGQKVEFLVSFYNNEISEKSEIFDDQFSVERPDGSNFTLKIRSTKLEDSAMYFCASRKDRNTEAFFGQGTRLTVV.

The chain carries TRBV27 and TRBJ1-2; a weak D match, TRBD1 (5 bases). Germline V gene lookup returns CDR1 MNHEY and CDR2 SMNVEV (reference sequence). The CDR3 has 12 residues. Trimming stripped 6 bases from V and 8 bases from J, with 13 bases between. Written as DNA, the CDR3 is TGTGCCAGCAGCTCAGCCACAGGAGGCTACACCTTC. It codes for CASSSATGGYTF.

The genes are TRBV5-5 and TRBJ2-7, with TRBD1 identical over 7 bases. Germline lookup yields CDR1 SGHKS and CDR2 YYEKEE (reference sequence). CDR3 length: 14 residues. The V gene end was trimmed by 5 bases and the J gene end by 2 bases; junction bases not matched to a gene: 7. Here the CDR3 reads CASSKGDSTYEQYF. The CDR3 coding sequence is TGTGCCAGCAGTAAGGGGGACAGTACCTACGAGCAGTACTTC.

J is TRBJ2-2 and V is TRBV27; unclear D gene. The germline V gene has CDR1 MNHEY and CDR2 SMNVEV (reference sequence). The V and J ends lost 7 bases and 7 bases respectively, with 19 bases between them. The CDR3 length is 15 residues. The CDR3 sequence is CASNSLWPMGGELFF. Here the CDR3 DNA reads TGTGCCAGCAATTCCCTCTGGCCCATGGGCGGGGAGCTGTTTTTT.

The rearrangement links TRBV7-8 to TRBJ2-3; no clear D gene. The CDR3 length is 15 residues. Germline assignment: CDR1 SGHVS and CDR2 FQNEAQ. Trimming left V 0 bases short and J 0 bases short, with 7 bases between. The DNA for the CDR3 is TGTGCCAGCAGCTTAGCGCTGAGGAGCACAGATACGCAGTATTTT. Translating gives CASSLALRSTDTQYF.

This clone was seen only once. The chain links TRBV18 to TRBJ1-6; 7 positions agree with TRBD1. The V and J ends lost 6 bases and 7 bases, in that order; junction bases with no gene match: 9. The germline V gene encodes CDR1 KGHSH and CDR2 LQKENI. The CDR3 is made up of 15 amino acids. Written as DNA, the CDR3 is TGTGCCAGCTCTTCCACACAGGGGACAAATTCACCCCTCCACTTT. Translation: CASSSTQGTNSPLHF.

The genes are TRBV28 and TRBJ2-7, with a tentative D call TRBD1 (6 bases). Trimming left V 8 bases short and J 3 bases short, with 17 bases between. Germline V CDR1 and CDR2: MDHEN, SYDVKM. The CDR3 contains 14 residues. The CDR3 spells CASAPGGTHYEQYF. The CDR3, as DNA: TGTGCCAGCGCCCCGGGTGGGACACACTACGAGCAGTACTTC.

This clone came up once. This chain uses TRBV1 with TRBJ2-5; TRBD2 is the table's D call, not checked against the DNA. TRBV1 is designated a pseudogene. This CDR3 contains 8 residues. As DNA, the CDR3 is TGCACCAGCAGTAACCAGTACTTC. It encodes CTSSNQYF.

The genes are TRBV6-5 and TRBJ1-1; 9 bases fit TRBD1. The trim removed 6 bases at V and 5 bases at J, leaving 4 bases unmatched. Germline CDR1 is MNHEY and CDR2 is SVGAGI. CDR3 size: 13 residues. DNA of the CDR3: TGTGCCAGCAGCTGGACAGGGGAGACTGAAGCTTTCTTT. As protein: CASSWTGETEAFF.

The chain joins TRBV6-5 to TRBJ2-7; no clear D. The CDR3 has 12 residues. Trimming shortened V by 7 bases and J by 4 bases, and 11 bases separated the two germline ends. Germline V gives CDR1 MNHEY, CDR2 SVGAGI. The CDR3 is CASTKAKYEQYF. CDR3 bases: TGTGCCAGCACGAAGGCTAAATACGAGCAGTACTTC.

The chain recombines TRBV9 with TRBJ2-7, with 8 bases lining up with TRBD2. The CDR3 totals 13 residues. Germline V lookup: CDR1 SGDLS, CDR2 YYNGEE. The V segment lost 3 bases and the J segment 5 bases; nucleotides outside the gene matches: 4. This chain's CDR3 is CASSAGTSDEQYF. In DNA form, the CDR3 reads TGTGCCAGCAGCGCCGGGACTAGTGACGAGCAGTACTTC.

This chain links TRBV4-2 with TRBJ2-7; 10 nucleotides match TRBD2. Trimming took 0 bases from V and 2 from J; bases not matched to a gene: 10. The V gene's germline CDR1 is LGHNA and CDR2 YNFKEQ. CDR3 length equals 18 residues. The CDR3, as DNA: TGTGCCAGCAGCCAAGAGGTCTGGACTAGCGGTGAACCCTACGAGCAGTACTTC. This gives the protein CASSQEVWTSGEPYEQYF.

This clone was seen a handful of times. The chain links TRBV28 to TRBJ1-5; the D is unclear. Germline V gives CDR1 MDHEN, CDR2 SYDVKM. This CDR3 has 14 amino acids. V dropped 5 bases and J dropped 2 bases, with 10 bases sitting between them. The CDR3 nucleotides are TGTGCCAGCAGTACCCCGAGGGGCAATCAGCCCCAGCATTTT. This gives the protein CASSTPRGNQPQHF.

The genes are TRBV19 and TRBJ2-2; D is uncertain. Germline CDR1 and CDR2: LNHDA and SQIVND (reference sequence). With 11 bases removed from V and 3 bases from J, the gap between germline ends came to 7 bases. The CDR3 has 11 residues. The CDR3 is CAVGYTGELFF. The CDR3 bases are TGTGCCGTGGGCTACACCGGGGAGCTGTTTTTT.

This chain connects TRBV4-2 to TRBJ1-3; 7 bases match TRBD1. The CDR3 has 14 residues. V shed 6 bases, J shed 4 bases, and the junction held 6 bases outside the gene matches. CDR1 is LGHNA, CDR2 YNFKEQ, per germline. The CDR3 DNA reads TGTGCCAGCAGTCTGACAGGGACGGGAAACACCATATATTTT. This encodes CASSLTGTGNTIYF.

The V gene is TRBV7-9, the J gene TRBJ2-6; TRBD1 matches 7 bases. The trim removed 3 bases at V and 0 bases at J, leaving 5 bases unmatched. CDR3 length equals 17 residues. Germline CDR1 is SEHNR and CDR2 is FQNEAQ (reference sequence). In nucleotides, the CDR3 is TGTGCCAGCAGCTTCGAGACAGGGCCCTCTGGGGCCAACGTCCTGACTTTC. Its protein product is CASSFETGPSGANVLTF.

This chain links TRBV7-3 with TRBJ1-1; D may be TRBD1 (5 bases). Between the trimmed V and J ends, which lost 2 bases and 4 bases, there was a span of 8 bases. Germline assignment: CDR1 SGHTA and CDR2 FQGTGA. The CDR3 is made up of 13 amino acids. The CDR3 sequence: CASSLGGRTEAFF. The CDR3, as DNA: TGTGCCAGCAGCTTAGGGGGTCGCACTGAAGCTTTCTTT.